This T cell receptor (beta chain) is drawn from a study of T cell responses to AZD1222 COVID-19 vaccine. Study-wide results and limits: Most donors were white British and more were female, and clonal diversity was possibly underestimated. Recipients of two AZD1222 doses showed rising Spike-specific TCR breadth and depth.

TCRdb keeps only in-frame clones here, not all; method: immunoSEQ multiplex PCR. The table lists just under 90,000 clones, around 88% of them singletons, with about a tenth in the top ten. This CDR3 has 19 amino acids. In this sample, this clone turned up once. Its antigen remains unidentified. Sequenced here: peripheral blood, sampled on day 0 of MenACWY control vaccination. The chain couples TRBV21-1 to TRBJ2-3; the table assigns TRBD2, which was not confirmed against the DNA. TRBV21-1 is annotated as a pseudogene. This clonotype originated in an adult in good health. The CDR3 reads CASSKGISRGALSTDTQYF. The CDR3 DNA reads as TGTGCCAGCAGCAAAGGAATCTCACGGGGGGCCCTTAGCACAGATACGCAGTATTTT.